These T cell receptor beta chains were read from a single sample in a study of OX40 agonist ivuxolimab in advanced cancers. The protocol was immunoSEQ multiplex PCR, while the TCRdb copy is restricted to in-frame clones and leaves out a portion. The sample lists 75,000 to 100,000 clones, roughly 90% occurring once. The sequencing here drew on CD4+ or CD8+ T cells sorted from blood, taken in a trial of the OX40 agonist ivuxolimab. Source of these receptors: an adult with an advanced solid tumor such as melanoma, head and neck, liver or kidney cancer. The CDR3 runs from the conserved cysteine through the conserved F or W. D genes are given only for firm matches. Clone size is shown for a subset of rows, as once, few, many or a class of expanded clone.

d_call j_call v_call clone_size cdr3_nt cdr3_aa
- TRBJ1-1 TRBV2 - TGTGCCAGCAGTGGGAGGAACACTGAAGCTTTCTTT CASSGRNTEAFF
- TRBJ2-1 TRBV6-1 - TGTGCCAGCAGCAAGACAGGTAGGACCTACAATGAGCAGTTCTTC CASSKTGRTYNEQFF
TRBD1 TRBJ2-3 TRBV5-1 - TGCGCCAGCAGCCTGGACAGGGACACAGATACGCAGTATTTT CASSLDRDTDTQYF
TRBD1 TRBJ1-5 TRBV5-8 - TGTGCCAGCAGCGGGAACAGGGGTCAGGGCAATCAGCCCCAGCATTTT CASSGNRGQGNQPQHF
TRBD1 TRBJ1-4 TRBV2 - TGTGCCAGCAGACCCTGGGGGACAGGGACTAATGAAAAACTGTTTTTT CASRPWGTGTNEKLFF
TRBD2 TRBJ2-7 TRBV6-5 once TGTGCCAGCAGCCGGGGACTAGCGGTCTACGAGCAGTACTTC CASSRGLAVYEQYF
TRBD1 TRBJ2-3 TRBV9 - TGTGCCAGCAGCGTAGGTGGGACAGGGGCAGATACGCAGTATTTT CASSVGGTGADTQYF
- TRBJ1-1 TRBV18 - TGTGCCAGCTCACCAAAGGGTATGGGTGAAGCTTTCTTT CASSPKGMGEAFF
- TRBJ2-3 TRBV19 - TGTGCCAGTAGTATAGGAGCGGCCACAGATACGCAGTATTTT CASSIGAATDTQYF
- TRBJ2-7 TRBV28 - TGTGCCAGTAAGAGCGGAGACTACGAGCAGTACTTC CASKSGDYEQYF
TRBD2 TRBJ2-3 TRBV28 - TGTGCCAGCAGTTTGAGAAGGTCTAGCGGGGGTCCCGGGGATACGCAGTATTTT CASSLRRSSGGPGDTQYF
- TRBJ1-4 TRBV10-1 - TGCGCCAGCAGCGGCGGCAGCGCAACTAATGAAAAACTGTTTTTT CASSGGSATNEKLFF
TRBD1 TRBJ2-7 TRBV6-1 - TGTGCCAGCCTACGGACAGGTACCTACGAGCAGTACTTC CASLRTGTYEQYF
TRBD1 TRBJ1-2 TRBV5-6 - TGTGCCAGCAGCTGGACAGGGTCTTACTATGGCTACACCTTC CASSWTGSYYGYTF
TRBD1 TRBJ2-5 TRBV7-6 - TGTGCCAGCAGCTTCTGGACAGGGGAAGCGGAGACCCAGTACTTC CASSFWTGEAETQYF
TRBD1 TRBJ2-2 TRBV7-3 - TGTGCCAGCAGCCCAGGACAGGGTAGCGGGGAGCTGTTTTTT CASSPGQGSGELFF
TRBD1 TRBJ2-3 TRBV5-1 - TGCGCCAGCAGCTTAAACACAGGGGTTAAAGATACGCAGTATTTT CASSLNTGVKDTQYF
- TRBJ1-5 TRBV19 - TGTGCTACGGGCCCCAACAATCAGCCCCAGCATTTT CATGPNNQPQHF
TRBD2 TRBJ2-1 TRBV9 once TGTGCCAGCAGCGTGTCGGGAGGGTCCTACAATGAGCAGTTCTTC CASSVSGGSYNEQFF
- TRBJ2-5 TRBV9 - TGTGCCAGCAGCGTAGGGTCGGGAGCCCGGGAGACCCAGTACTTC CASSVGSGARETQYF
- TRBJ2-6 TRBV7-3 - TGTGCCAGCAGCCCGACCGGGGGCTCTGGGGCCAACGTCCTGACTTTC CASSPTGGSGANVLTF
- TRBJ2-1 TRBV7-2 - TGTGCCAGCAGCTTAGACGGGAACAATGAGCAGTTCTTC CASSLDGNNEQFF
- TRBJ1-5 TRBV6-6 - TGTGCCAGCAGTTACTCCGACAGGAAAAATCAGCCCCAGCATTTT CASSYSDRKNQPQHF
- TRBJ2-2 TRBV7-3 - TGTGCCAGCAGCCCCTTCAGCTCCGGGGAGCTGTTTTTT CASSPFSSGELFF
- TRBJ2-5 TRBV25-1 - TGTGCCAGCAGTGGAGGGACCGCTAAACGAGAGACCCAGTACTTC CASSGGTAKRETQYF
TRBD2 TRBJ2-3 TRBV30 - TGTGCCTGGAACCGGGACTACACAGATACGCAGTATTTT CAWNRDYTDTQYF
- TRBJ1-3 TRBV4-3 - TGCGCCAGCAGCCAAGATGGGGGGGACCCCTCTGGAAACACCATATATTTT CASSQDGGDPSGNTIYF
- TRBJ2-1 TRBV4-1 - TGCGCCAGCAGCCAAGTCAGGGTAGAGAATTACAATGAGCAGTTCTTC CASSQVRVENYNEQFF
- TRBJ1-5 TRBV7-8 - TGTGCCAGCAGCTTAAATGGGGGACAGCCCCAGCATTTT CASSLNGGQPQHF
TRBD2 TRBJ2-1 TRBV4-3 - TGCGCCAGCAGCCAAGACCCACTAGCGGGAGCGACTAGTTCCTACAATGAGCAGTTCTTC CASSQDPLAGATSSYNEQFF
TRBD2 TRBJ2-3 TRBV7-8 - TGTGCCAGCAGCCCACAGCGGGGGAGCGGGGGAACAGATACGCAGTATTTT CASSPQRGSGGTDTQYF
- TRBJ1-2 TRBV4-1 - TGCGCCAGCAGATTCACAGGGTTCGGGGGCTACACCTTC CASRFTGFGGYTF
TRBD1 TRBJ2-5 TRBV30 - TGTGCCTGGGACAGGGGCCCTCCGAGCGGATCGGCCCAGTACTTC CAWDRGPPSGSAQYF
- TRBJ2-2 TRBV19 - TGTGCCAGTAGTCGTCCGAACACCGGGGAGCTGTTTTTT CASSRPNTGELFF
- TRBJ1-1 TRBV7-3 - TGTGCCAGCAGCTTGGCCATTCAAATCCACAATACAGGGAACACTGAAGCTTTCTTT CASSLAIQIHNTGNTEAFF
- TRBJ2-7 TRBV6-5 - TGTGCCAGCAGTTACGATAACACCCGCTACGAGCAGTACTTC CASSYDNTRYEQYF
TRBD1 TRBJ2-3 TRBV15 - TGTGCCACCAGCAGAGTAGGACAGGGGGGCGATACGCAGTATTTT CATSRVGQGGDTQYF